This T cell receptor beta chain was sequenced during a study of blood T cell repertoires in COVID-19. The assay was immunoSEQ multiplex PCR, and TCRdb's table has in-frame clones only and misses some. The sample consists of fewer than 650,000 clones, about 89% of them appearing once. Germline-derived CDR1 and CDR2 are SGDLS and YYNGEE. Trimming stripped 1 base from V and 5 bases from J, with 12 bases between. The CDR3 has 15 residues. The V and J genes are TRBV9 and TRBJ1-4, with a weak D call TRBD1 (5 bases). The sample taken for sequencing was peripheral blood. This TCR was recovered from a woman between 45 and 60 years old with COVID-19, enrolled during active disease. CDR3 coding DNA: TGTGCCAGCAGCGTACGAGGGACTATAAATGAAAAACTGTTTTTT. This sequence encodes CASSVRGTINEKLFF.